This is a list of T cell receptor beta chains from one sample in a study of blood T cell repertoires in COVID-19. Some clones are missing from TCRdb's copy, which holds only in-frame ones; the method was immunoSEQ multiplex PCR. The top ten clones hold about 20% of a sample with 65,000 to 90,000 clones, about 86% of them seen once. Specimen: peripheral blood. Every receptor here comes from an elderly woman in a cohort sampled during active or convalescent COVID-19. The CDR3 runs from the conserved cysteine through the conserved F or W. D genes are given only for firm matches. For some rows the clone size is stated as once, few or many, or as a class when expanded; others skip it.

d_call clone_size j_call v_call cdr3_nt cdr3_aa
. . TRBJ2-1 TRBV9 TGTGCCAGCAGGGAACCCCGAGGTTCCCTGCCGAGGCATGAGCAGTTCTTC CASREPRGSLPRHEQFF
. . TRBJ1-5 TRBV7-9 TGTGACCCGACTGGCACCCGGGATCAGCCCCAGCATTTT CDPTGTRDQPQHF
TRBD1 . TRBJ2-1 TRBV2 TGTGCCAGCAGACCGGGGACAGTGCCTCACAATGAGCAGTTCTTC CASRPGTVPHNEQFF
TRBD1 . TRBJ1-2 TRBV9 TGTGCCAGCAGCGTAGCTGGGACAGGGGCTGCCTATGGCTACACCTTC CASSVAGTGAAYGYTF
TRBD1 few TRBJ1-1 TRBV29-1 TGCAGCGCTCTCGGGACAGGGCTGAACACTGAAGCTTTCTTT CSALGTGLNTEAFF
. . TRBJ2-7 TRBV5-1 TGCGCCAGCAGCTTGGAGGCGGGAAAATACGAGCAGTACTTC CASSLEAGKYEQYF
TRBD2 . TRBJ2-2 TRBV6-6 TGTGCCAGCAGTATCCCGGGACTAGGTGATACCGGGGAGCTGTTTTTT CASSIPGLGDTGELFF
. . TRBJ2-3 TRBV6-5 TGTGCCAGCACCTCCCGGAGGGGGCCGGCTGATACGCAGTATTTT CASTSRRGPADTQYF
. once TRBJ2-7 TRBV15 TGTGCCACCAGCAGGGGACTAAGGGGGTACTCCTACGAGCAGTACTTC CATSRGLRGYSYEQYF
TRBD1 . TRBJ1-1 TRBV5-1 TGCGCCAGCAGCTTAATACCCGGACAGGGAGTGACTTTCTTT CASSLIPGQGVTFF
TRBD1 . TRBJ1-3 TRBV19 TGTGCCAGTAGCCCGGGACAGACGTCTGGAAACACCATATATTTT CASSPGQTSGNTIYF
. . TRBJ1-2 TRBV7-9 TGTGCCAGCAGCTTAAACGGCAGGGGTCATGGCTACACCTTC CASSLNGRGHGYTF
TRBD2 . TRBJ2-3 TRBV30 TGTGCCTGGAGCCCCCGAATCTTAGCGGGAGTGGGCACAGATACGCAGTATTTT CAWSPRILAGVGTDTQYF
. . TRBJ1-5 TRBV5-6 TGTGCCAGCAGCTTGGGGGGCAGCAATCAGCCCCAGCATTTT CASSLGGSNQPQHF
TRBD2 few TRBJ2-2 TRBV10-1 TGCGCCAGCAGTGAGGCGGGAGGGCCTTTGAACGGGGAGCTGTTTTTT CASSEAGGPLNGELFF
TRBD2 . TRBJ2-2 TRBV10-3 TGTGCCATCAGTCCCACTAGCGGAAACACCGGGGAGCTGTTTTTT CAISPTSGNTGELFF
. . TRBJ2-1 TRBV19 TGTGCCAGTAGTGTAGCGAGCTCCTACAATGAGCAGTTCTTC CASSVASSYNEQFF
. . TRBJ2-1 TRBV7-2 TGTGCCAGCAGCCCCCAGGGAAACGGGCCCTACAATGAGCAGTTCTTC CASSPQGNGPYNEQFF
. . TRBJ1-1 TRBV11-3 TGTGCCAGCAGCCTGGTGGGGGGGACTGAAGCTTTCTTT CASSLVGGTEAFF
. . TRBJ2-5 TRBV5-1 TGCGCCAGCAGCACCTACTCCCCCTCGGAAGAGACCCAGTACTTC CASSTYSPSEETQYF
. . TRBJ1-2 TRBV5-1 TGCGCCAGCAGCTTGGCCAGGGACACCCATGGCTACACCTTC CASSLARDTHGYTF
. . TRBJ2-3 TRBV11-3 TGTGCCAGCAGCCCAGCGAGTGTCACAGATACGCAGTATTTT CASSPASVTDTQYF